The clone carrying this T cell receptor beta chain was seen a handful of times. MiXCR, applied by TCRdb to the 5' RACE reads, yields one record per CDR3 protein. The data hold 35,000 to 45,000 distinct CDR3 sequences, with approximately 5.9% observed a single time. The entry originates in a study of early T cells in non-severe SARS-CoV-2 infection. Across the study: Sequenced material consisted of bulk RNA (from unsorted whole blood), and chains were unpaired.

The CDR3 is made up of 16 amino acids. Germline V gene lookup returns CDR1 MRHNA and CDR2 SNTAGT. Deletions cut 3 bases from V and 2 bases from J, with 16 bases between. V and J are TRBV6-4 and TRBJ1-2; D perhaps matches TRBD1 (6 bases). The sequence was obtained from an adult who was a healthcare worker with PCR-confirmed SARS-CoV-2 infection or an uninfected control (not recorded which). This specimen consisted of whole blood, obtained at baseline. The CDR3 bases are TGTGCCAGCAGTGAATCGGGGGGGGACACCAACTATGGCTACACCTTC. Protein sequence: CASSESGGDTNYGYTF.